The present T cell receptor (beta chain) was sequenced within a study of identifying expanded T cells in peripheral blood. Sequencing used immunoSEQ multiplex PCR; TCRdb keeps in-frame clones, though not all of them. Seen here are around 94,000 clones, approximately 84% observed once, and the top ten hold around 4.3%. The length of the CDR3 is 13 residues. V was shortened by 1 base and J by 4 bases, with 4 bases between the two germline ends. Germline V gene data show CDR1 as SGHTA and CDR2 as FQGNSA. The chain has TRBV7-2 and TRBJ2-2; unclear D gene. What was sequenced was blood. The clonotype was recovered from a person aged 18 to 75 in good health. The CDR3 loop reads CASSLDGTGELFF. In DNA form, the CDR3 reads TGTGCCAGCAGCTTAGACGGCACCGGGGAGCTGTTTTTT.